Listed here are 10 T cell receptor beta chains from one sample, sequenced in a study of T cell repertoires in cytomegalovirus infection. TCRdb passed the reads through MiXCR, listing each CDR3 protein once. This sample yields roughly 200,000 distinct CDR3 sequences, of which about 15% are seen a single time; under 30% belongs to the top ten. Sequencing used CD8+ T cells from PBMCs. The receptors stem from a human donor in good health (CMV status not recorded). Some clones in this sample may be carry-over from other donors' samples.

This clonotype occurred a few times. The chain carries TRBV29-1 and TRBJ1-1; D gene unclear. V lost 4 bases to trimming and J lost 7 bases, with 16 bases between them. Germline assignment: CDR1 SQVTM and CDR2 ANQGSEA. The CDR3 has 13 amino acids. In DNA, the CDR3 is TGCAGCGTTGTTTTTGGGGTATATGGTGAAGCTTTCTTT. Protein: CSVVFGVYGEAFF. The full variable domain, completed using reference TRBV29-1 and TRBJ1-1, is SAVISQKPSRDICQRGTSLTIQCQVDSQVTMMFWYRQQPGQSLTLIATANQGSEATYESGFVIDKFPISRPNLTFSTLTVSNMSPEDSSIYLCSVVFGVYGEAFFGQGTRLTVV.

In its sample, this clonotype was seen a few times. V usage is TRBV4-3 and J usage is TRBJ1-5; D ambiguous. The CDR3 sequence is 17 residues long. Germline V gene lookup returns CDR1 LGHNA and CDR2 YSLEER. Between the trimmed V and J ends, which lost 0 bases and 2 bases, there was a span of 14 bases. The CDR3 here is CASSQDWSGYGNQPQHF. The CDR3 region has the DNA TGCGCCAGCAGCCAAGATTGGTCGGGGTACGGCAATCAGCCCCAGCATTTT.

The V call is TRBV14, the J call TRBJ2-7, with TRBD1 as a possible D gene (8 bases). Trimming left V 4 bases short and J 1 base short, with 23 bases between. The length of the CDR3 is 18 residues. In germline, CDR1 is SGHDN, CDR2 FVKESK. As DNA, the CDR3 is TGTGCCAGCAGCCCAACCTACTCAGCGGGACAGGAATCCTACGAGCAGTACTTC. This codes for CASSPTYSAGQESYEQYF. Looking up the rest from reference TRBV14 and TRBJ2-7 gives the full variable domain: EAGVTQFPSHSVIEKGQTVTLRCDPISGHDNLYWYRRVMGKEIKFLLHFVKESKQDESGMPNNRFLAERTGGTYSTLKVQPAELEDSGVYFCASSPTYSAGQESYEQYFGPGTRLTVT.

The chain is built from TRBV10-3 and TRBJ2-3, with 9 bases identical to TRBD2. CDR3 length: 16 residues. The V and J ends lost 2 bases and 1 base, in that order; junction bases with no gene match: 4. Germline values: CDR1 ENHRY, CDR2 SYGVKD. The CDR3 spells CAISERERGGTDTQYF. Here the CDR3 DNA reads TGTGCCATCAGTGAGAGGGAGCGGGGGGGCACAGATACGCAGTATTTT.

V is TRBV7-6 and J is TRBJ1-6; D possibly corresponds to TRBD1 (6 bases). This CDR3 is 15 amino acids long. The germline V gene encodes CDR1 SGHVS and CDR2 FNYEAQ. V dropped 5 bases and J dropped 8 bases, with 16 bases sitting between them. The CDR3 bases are TGTGCCAGCAGCGCGTTACAGGGAGCGGATTCACCCCTCCACTTT. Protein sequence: CASSALQGADSPLHF.

The CDR3 nucleotides are TGTGCCAGCAGTGTTTGGGCAGGGCGAGAGACCCAGTACTTC. Translation gives CASSVWAGRETQYF. V and J are TRBV2 and TRBJ2-5, with a tentative D call TRBD1 (5 bases). The CDR3 is 14 amino acids. Germline CDR1 and CDR2: SNHLY and FYNNEI. V was shortened by 4 bases and J by 4 bases, with 13 bases between the two germline ends.

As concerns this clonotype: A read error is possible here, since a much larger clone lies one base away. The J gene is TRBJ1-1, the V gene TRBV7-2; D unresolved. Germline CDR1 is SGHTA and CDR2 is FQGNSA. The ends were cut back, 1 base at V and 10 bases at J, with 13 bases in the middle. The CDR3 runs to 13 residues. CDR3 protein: CASSLVLGRGAFF. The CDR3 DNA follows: TGTGCCAGCAGCTTAGTGTTGGGCAGAGGAGCTTTCTTT.

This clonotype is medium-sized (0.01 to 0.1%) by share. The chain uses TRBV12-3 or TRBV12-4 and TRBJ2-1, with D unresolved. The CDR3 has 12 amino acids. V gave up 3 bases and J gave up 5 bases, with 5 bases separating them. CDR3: CASSLYNNEQFF. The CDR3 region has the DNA TGTGCCAGCAGTTTGTATAACAATGAGCAGTTCTTC.

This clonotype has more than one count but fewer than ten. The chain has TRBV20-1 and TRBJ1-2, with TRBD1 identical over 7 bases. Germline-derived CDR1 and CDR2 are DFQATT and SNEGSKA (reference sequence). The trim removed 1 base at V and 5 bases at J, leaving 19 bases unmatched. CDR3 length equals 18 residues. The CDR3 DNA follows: TGCAGTGCTAGAGGCCCACCTCCCAGGGGGGAGTTAGGGTATGGCTACACCTTC. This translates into CSARGPPPRGELGYGYTF.

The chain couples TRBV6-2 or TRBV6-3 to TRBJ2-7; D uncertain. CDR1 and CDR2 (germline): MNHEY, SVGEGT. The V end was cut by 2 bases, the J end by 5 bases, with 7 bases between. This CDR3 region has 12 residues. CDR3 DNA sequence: TGTGCCAGCAGTTACGGCCCTAACGAGCAGTACTTC. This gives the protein CASSYGPNEQYF.